The 22 T cell receptor beta chains presented below share a single source sample, sequenced in a study of cytomegalovirus exposure and HLA in healthy donors. 60 Vbeta and 13 Jbeta primers were used in PCR. The assay was immunoSEQ multiplex PCR, and TCRdb's table has in-frame clones only and misses some. The listing records roughly 40,000 clones. Sequencing was done on a sample of PBMCs. The origin of the receptors is a male donor in good health and CMV-seronegative.

J is TRBJ2-7 and V is TRBV19; 8 bases match TRBD2. Germline V gene data show CDR1 as LNHDA and CDR2 as SQIVND (reference sequence). Losses at the gene ends were 6 bases for V and 4 bases for J; bases not matched to a gene: 8. There are 14 residues in the CDR3. This CDR3 reads CASSNSGKRYEQYF. The CDR3 DNA follows: TGTGCCAGTAGCAATAGCGGGAAAAGGTACGAGCAGTACTTC.

The chain employs TRBV29-1 and TRBJ2-5; TRBD2 matches 8 bases. J lost 4 bases, V lost 4 bases, and 8 bases had no gene match. Germline V CDR1 and CDR2: SQVTM, ANQGSEA. The CDR3 spans 14 residues. The CDR3 DNA is TGCAGCGTTGGGAGTAGCGGGATAAGAGAGACCCAGTACTTC. This codes for CSVGSSGIRETQYF.

The V and J genes are TRBV27 and TRBJ2-2; possibly TRBD1 for D (7 bases). Germline V gene data show CDR1 as MNHEY and CDR2 as SMNVEV (reference sequence). The length of the CDR3 is 14 residues. Trimming removed 2 bases from V and 7 bases from J, with 11 bases in between. CDR3 loop: CASSLEQGGGELFF. CDR3 coding DNA: TGTGCCAGCAGTTTAGAGCAGGGGGGCGGGGAGCTGTTTTTT.

This chain connects TRBV18 to TRBJ1-1, with TRBD1 as a possible D gene (5 bases). CDR1 and CDR2 from the germline V gene are KGHSH and LQKENI. The V and J ends lost 5 bases and 2 bases respectively, with 12 bases between them. This CDR3 is 14 amino acids long. This chain's CDR3 is CASSSDTGNTEAFF. The CDR3 bases are TGTGCCAGCTCATCCGACACAGGTAACACTGAAGCTTTCTTT.

The chain uses TRBV14 and TRBJ2-3, with D perhaps TRBD1 (5 bases). The CDR3 contains 15 residues. V gave up 0 bases and J gave up 2 bases, with 9 bases separating them. Germline values: CDR1 SGHDN, CDR2 FVKESK. CDR3: CASSQEGVTTDTQYF. Written as DNA, the CDR3 is TGTGCCAGCAGCCAAGAAGGGGTCACCACAGATACGCAGTATTTT.

This sequence joins TRBV30 and TRBJ2-7; no clear D gene. Germline V gene lookup returns CDR1 GTSNPN and CDR2 SVGIG (reference sequence). V lost 6 bases to trimming and J lost 0 bases, with 6 bases between them. This CDR3 has 11 amino acids. The CDR3 spells CACTSSYEQYF. The CDR3 region has the DNA TGTGCCTGCACAAGCTCCTACGAGCAGTACTTC.

The chain links TRBV5-1 to TRBJ1-2; 7 nucleotides match TRBD1. V shed 2 bases, J shed 5 bases, and the junction held 3 bases outside the gene matches. CDR1 SGHRS and CDR2 YFSETQ come from the germline V gene. CDR3 size: 13 residues. Written as DNA, the CDR3 is TGCGCCAGCAGCTTCGACAGGGTTTATGGCTACACCTTC. Its translation is CASSFDRVYGYTF.

This chain uses TRBV4-1 with TRBJ1-4; TRBD1 matches at 7 bases. This CDR3 has 16 residues. V lost 0 bases and J lost 7; bases outside the gene matches: 8. The V gene's germline CDR1 is MGHRA and CDR2 YSYEKL. The CDR3 DNA reads TGCGCCAGCAGCCAAGATCGAAACAGGGGAAGTGAAAAACTGTTTTTT. Translating it yields CASSQDRNRGSEKLFF.

V gene TRBV5-1 combines with J gene TRBJ2-3; possibly TRBD1 for D (5 bases). Trimming took off 4 bases at V and 5 bases at J, with 14 bases between the two ends. The V gene's germline CDR1 is SGHRS and CDR2 YFSETQ. The CDR3 extends over 14 amino acids. The CDR3 sequence: CASSGALQGDTQYF. CDR3 nucleotide sequence: TGCGCCAGCAGCGGGGCGCTTCAAGGAGATACGCAGTATTTT.

The chain couples TRBV28 to TRBJ2-1; 13 bases are shared with TRBD2. The ends lost 2 bases at V and 10 bases at J; junction bases unmatched: 2. The CDR3 spans 14 residues. From germline, CDR1 is MDHEN and CDR2 SYDVKM. This chain's CDR3 is CASSLPGLAGEQFF. As DNA, the CDR3 is TGTGCCAGCAGTTTACCGGGACTAGCGGGAGAGCAGTTCTTC.

The V and J genes are TRBV7-2 and TRBJ1-1, with unresolved D. The CDR3 consists of 14 residues. Germline CDR1 and CDR2: SGHTA and FQGNSA. The V gene lost 0 bases and the J gene lost 5 bases, with 10 bases spanning the gap. CDR3 coding DNA: TGTGCCAGCAGCTTAGCGGTTCCAGGAACTGAAGCTTTCTTT. Its translation is CASSLAVPGTEAFF. Full variable domain (remainder filled in from reference TRBV7-2 and TRBJ1-1): GAGVSQSPSNKVTEKGKDVELRCDPISGHTALYWYRQSLGQGLEFLIYFQGNSAPDKSGLPSDRFSAERTGGSVSTLTIQRTQQEDSAVYLCASSLAVPGTEAFFGQGTRLTVV.

The chain carries TRBV27 and TRBJ1-5; 8 bases agree with TRBD1. The CDR3 has 14 residues. J lost 5 bases, V lost 6 bases, and 6 bases had no gene match. The V gene's germline CDR1 is MNHEY and CDR2 SMNVEV (reference sequence). The CDR3 region has the DNA TGTGCCAGCAGCCGGGACAGGACCTATCAGCCCCAGCATTTT. Translating it yields CASSRDRTYQPQHF.

This chain joins TRBV5-4 and TRBJ2-7; D is unclear. Germline-derived CDR1 and CDR2 are SGHNT and YYREEE (reference sequence). The CDR3 length is 14 residues. Deletions cut 0 bases from V and 0 bases from J, with 7 bases between. CDR3 amino acids: CASSLEQTSYEQYF. The CDR3 DNA sequence: TGTGCCAGCAGCTTGGAGCAAACCTCCTACGAGCAGTACTTC.

V is TRBV7-9 and J is TRBJ2-5, with TRBD1 matching 10 bases. This CDR3 comprises 15 residues. V shed 5 bases, J shed 3 bases, and the junction held 6 bases outside the gene matches. Germline CDR1 is SEHNR and CDR2 is FQNEAQ (reference sequence). The CDR3 protein is CASSHPGTGEETQYF. Written as DNA, the CDR3 is TGTGCCAGCAGCCATCCCGGGACAGGGGAAGAGACCCAGTACTTC.

This chain uses TRBV9 with TRBJ2-7; D remains ambiguous. Germline CDR1 is SGDLS and CDR2 is YYNGEE. V lost 0 bases and J 3 bases, leaving 10 bases between the germline ends. The CDR3 length is 14 residues. CDR3 sequence reads: CASSVGAGDYEQYF. CDR3 nucleotides: TGTGCCAGCAGCGTAGGGGCCGGTGACTACGAGCAGTACTTC.

The chain couples TRBV28 to TRBJ2-7; D unclear. The length of the CDR3 is 11 residues. The V gene's germline CDR1 is MDHEN and CDR2 SYDVKM. Trimming took off 7 bases at V and 9 bases at J, with 13 bases between the two ends. The CDR3 spells CASTDRFLQYF. CDR3 nucleotide sequence: TGTGCCAGCACCGATCGGTTTCTGCAGTACTTC.

The chain is built from TRBV28 and TRBJ1-4, with D unresolved. This CDR3 spans 16 amino acids. V was clipped by 0 bases and J by 6 bases, with 14 bases between them. Germline CDR1 and CDR2: MDHEN and SYDVKM. In nucleotides, the CDR3 is TGTGCCAGCAGTTTATGGTCGGGTGGGGAGGATGAAAAACTGTTTTTT. Translating it yields CASSLWSGGEDEKLFF.

The chain uses TRBV18 and TRBJ1-4; 9 nucleotides agree with TRBD1. The trim removed 1 base at V and 8 bases at J, leaving 8 bases unmatched. Germline CDR1 and CDR2: KGHSH and LQKENI. CDR3 size: 16 residues. The CDR3 DNA reads as TGTGCCAGCTCACCACGGACCGGGACAGGGAACGAAAAACTGTTTTTT. It encodes CASSPRTGTGNEKLFF.

The chain recombines TRBV4-1 with TRBJ2-7; TRBD1 matches 9 bases. Germline V gene data show CDR1 as MGHRA and CDR2 as YSYEKL. This CDR3 contains 15 residues. J gave up 6 bases and V 1 base, and 7 bases lay outside the gene matches. CDR3 loop: CASSQVWTGVSEQYF. In DNA, the CDR3 is TGCGCCAGCAGCCAAGTGTGGACAGGGGTAAGCGAGCAGTACTTC.

The rearrangement links TRBV5-6 to TRBJ2-7; possibly TRBD2 for D (6 bases). V was shortened by 5 bases and J by 7 bases, with 19 bases between the two germline ends. Germline V CDR1 and CDR2: SGHDT, YYEEEE. This CDR3 contains 14 residues. The CDR3 spells CASRHTEGWGEQYF. The CDR3 bases are TGTGCCAGCAGACACACGGAGGGTTGGGGGGAGCAGTACTTC.

The chain has TRBV7-9 and TRBJ1-1; possible D gene TRBD1, 6 bases. There are 14 residues in the CDR3. In germline, CDR1 is SEHNR, CDR2 FQNEAQ (reference sequence). Trimming took 2 bases from V and 1 from J, leaving 8 bases between them. Here the CDR3 reads CASSLSGANTEAFF. Written as DNA, the CDR3 is TGTGCCAGCAGCTTATCAGGGGCGAACACTGAAGCTTTCTTT.

This chain uses TRBV27 with TRBJ2-1; D is ambiguous. This CDR3 spans 13 amino acids. The germline CDR1 and CDR2 sequences are MNHEY and SMNVEV (reference sequence). The V end was cut by 5 bases, the J end by 0 bases, with 5 bases between. The DNA for the CDR3 is TGTGCCAGCAGTCTAGGCTCCTACAATGAGCAGTTCTTC. Translation: CASSLGSYNEQFF.